Shown below are 25 T cell receptor beta chains from a single sample sequenced in a study of OX40 agonist ivuxolimab in advanced cancers. TCRdb's copy holds only in-frame clones and misses some; the assay was immunoSEQ multiplex PCR. Seen here are around 88,000 clones, under 95% observed once, and the top ten hold 0.5% to 0.65%. The sequenced sample was CD4+ or CD8+ T cells sorted from blood, obtained in a trial of the OX40 agonist ivuxolimab. These receptor sequences come from an adult with an advanced solid tumor such as melanoma, head and neck, liver or kidney cancer.

The chain combines TRBV19 with TRBJ2-7; D call uncertain. Germline V gene sequence: CDR1 LNHDA, CDR2 SQIVND (reference sequence). V lost 5 bases, J lost 2 bases, and 19 bases lay in between. The CDR3 is 16 residues long. The CDR3 region is CASSYLVAGGTYEQYF. The CDR3 coding sequence is TGTGCCAGTAGTTACCTGGTAGCAGGCGGCACCTACGAGCAGTACTTC.

This chain joins TRBV18 and TRBJ1-2; D gene unclear. Looked up from germline, CDR1 is KGHSH and CDR2 is LQKENI. The ends were cut back, 2 bases at V and 5 bases at J, with 6 bases in the middle. The CDR3 length is 12 residues. CDR3 coding DNA: TGTGCCAGCTCACCAGACCTATATGGCTACACCTTC. Protein: CASSPDLYGYTF.

V is TRBV2 and J is TRBJ2-5; no reliable D call. V lost 0 bases to trimming and J lost 5 bases, with 4 bases between them. The CDR3 runs 12 residues. Germline CDR1 is SNHLY and CDR2 is FYNNEI. The CDR3 spells CASSEAVETQYF. The CDR3, as DNA: TGTGCCAGCAGTGAAGCGGTGGAGACCCAGTACTTC.

This clone was observed a single time. CDR3 DNA: TGCGCCAGCAGCTTGGCCAGAGGGGGCGGTGCCGTTGCTAACGGGGAGCTGTTTTTT. It codes for CASSLARGGGAVANGELFF. The gene calls are TRBV5-1 and TRBJ2-2; TRBD1 aligns across 7 bases. Trimming at V came to 0 bases and at J to 7 bases, leaving 18 bases not matched to a gene. Germline CDR1 SGHRS, CDR2 YFSETQ. The CDR3 has 19 residues.

The chain has TRBV14 and TRBJ2-1, with TRBD2 identical over 8 bases. Germline CDR1 SGHDN, CDR2 FVKESK. The CDR3 loop spans 15 amino acids. V shed 3 bases and J 4 bases; nucleotides not matched to a gene: 5. The DNA for the CDR3 is TGTGCCAGCAGCCAGGCGGGGGGACTTTACAATGAGCAGTTCTTC. As protein: CASSQAGGLYNEQFF. The whole variable domain, filled in from reference TRBV14 and TRBJ2-1, reads EAGVTQFPSHSVIEKGQTVTLRCDPISGHDNLYWYRRVMGKEIKFLLHFVKESKQDESGMPNNRFLAERTGGTYSTLKVQPAELEDSGVYFCASSQAGGLYNEQFFGPGTRLTVL.

This rearrangement joins TRBV6-5 to TRBJ1-5; D remains unclear. CDR3 size: 15 residues. The V gene lost 7 bases and the J gene lost 1 base, with 14 bases spanning the gap. Germline CDR1 is MNHEY and CDR2 is SVGAGI. The CDR3 nucleotides read TGTGCCAGCACCCCCGGAGTCACCAGCAATCAGCCCCAGCATTTT. Protein: CASTPGVTSNQPQHF.

The chain uses TRBV5-1 and TRBJ2-3; the match to TRBD2 covers 8 bases. Unmatched junction bases numbered 2, after V lost 0 bases and J lost 5 bases. CDR1 and CDR2 (germline): SGHRS, YFSETQ. The CDR3 runs to 14 residues. CDR3 bases: TGCGCCAGCAGCTTGGCCCTAGCGGGAGATACGCAGTATTTT. Encoded protein: CASSLALAGDTQYF.

This clone was seen just once. The chain links TRBV6-1 to TRBJ2-5, with D tentatively TRBD1 (7 bases). V dropped 2 bases and J dropped 5 bases, with 15 bases sitting between them. From germline, CDR1 is MNHNS and CDR2 SASEGT. CDR3 length equals 15 residues. CDR3 in amino acids: CASSESSGGSETQYF. The CDR3 DNA is TGTGCCAGCAGTGAAAGTTCAGGGGGGTCGGAGACCCAGTACTTC.

The chain couples TRBV5-1 to TRBJ2-3, with 7 bases that match TRBD2. This CDR3 contains 15 residues. Germline loops: CDR1 SGHRS, CDR2 YFSETQ. V was clipped by 6 bases and J by 6 bases; unmatched bases: 13. The CDR3 DNA reads TGCGCCAGCAAAACCGGCGGTCTAGCGGTGGATACGCAGTATTTT. Translation gives CASKTGGLAVDTQYF.

This rearrangement joins TRBV6-1 to TRBJ2-3; the D call may be TRBD1 or TRBD2 (5 bases each). The ends were cut back, 5 bases at V and 2 bases at J, with 11 bases in the middle. This CDR3 spans 14 amino acids. The germline gives CDR1 MNHNS, CDR2 SASEGT. The CDR3 sequence is CASSPGRTTDTQYF. In DNA, the CDR3 is TGTGCCAGCAGTCCGGGACGGACCACAGATACGCAGTATTTT.

This rearrangement joins TRBV2 to TRBJ2-3; D might be TRBD2 (6 bases). V lost 0 bases to trimming and J lost 2 bases, with 9 bases between them. The CDR3 runs to 15 residues. Germline CDR1 is SNHLY and CDR2 is FYNNEI. In nucleotides, the CDR3 is TGTGCCAGCAGTGAAGCTGGGACTTTCACAGATACGCAGTATTTT. Its translation is CASSEAGTFTDTQYF.

The chain joins TRBV6-6 to TRBJ2-7; D not resolved. The V gene lost 0 bases and the J gene lost 0 bases, with 9 bases spanning the gap. The CDR3 is 15 residues long. Germline V CDR1 and CDR2: MNHNY, SVGAGI (reference sequence). Here the CDR3 DNA reads TGTGCCAGCAGTTACTCTCCCCCCATCTCCTACGAGCAGTACTTC. Translating it yields CASSYSPPISYEQYF.

V is TRBV19 and J is TRBJ2-3, with TRBD1 identical over 9 bases. The V gene end was trimmed by 4 bases and the J gene end by 0 bases; junction bases not matched to a gene: 11. Germline V gene sequence: CDR1 LNHDA, CDR2 SQIVND (reference sequence). The CDR3 sequence is 18 residues long. DNA of the CDR3: TGTGCCAGTAGTACCCCGGGACAGGGTTCATCTAGCACAGATACGCAGTATTTT. It translates to CASSTPGQGSSSTDTQYF. Full variable domain (rest looked up from reference TRBV19 and TRBJ2-3): DGGITQSPKYLFRKEGQNVTLSCEQNLNHDAMYWYRQDPGQGLRLIYYSQIVNDFQKGDIAEGYSVSREKKESFPLTVTSAQKNPTAFYLCASSTPGQGSSSTDTQYFGPGTRLTVL.

The genes are TRBV7-9 and TRBJ2-7, with 9 bases fitting TRBD1. Germline trimming cut 5 bases from V and 5 bases from J; bases unmatched to any gene: 7. The CDR3 loop spans 14 amino acids. CDR1 is SEHNR, CDR2 FQNEAQ, per germline (reference sequence). CDR3 residues: CASSAGQGRNEQYF. The CDR3, as DNA: TGTGCCAGCAGCGCAGGACAGGGGAGGAACGAGCAGTACTTC. The full variable domain, completed using reference TRBV7-9 and TRBJ2-7, is DTGVSQNPRHKITKRGQNVTFRCDPISEHNRLYWYRQTLGQGPEFLTYFQNEAQLEKSRLLSDRFSAERPKGSFSTLEIQRTEQGDSAMYLCASSAGQGRNEQYFGPGTRLTVT.

The gene calls are TRBV10-3 and TRBJ1-5; possible D gene TRBD1, 5 bases. From germline, CDR1 is ENHRY and CDR2 SYGVKD. Trimming removed 0 bases from V and 2 bases from J, with 8 bases in between. CDR3 length equals 15 residues. CDR3 protein: CAISESRGGNQPQHF. CDR3 coding DNA: TGTGCCATCAGTGAGTCAAGGGGTGGCAATCAGCCCCAGCATTTT.

The rearrangement uses TRBV6-5 and TRBJ1-4; D possibly corresponds to TRBD1 (5 bases). In germline, CDR1 is MNHEY, CDR2 SVGAGI. V was shortened by 6 bases and J by 11 bases, with 16 bases between the two germline ends. The CDR3 contains 13 residues. The CDR3 loop reads CASSAAGHRKLFF. The CDR3 region has the DNA TGTGCCAGCAGCGCGGCGGGGCATCGGAAACTGTTTTTT.

The table lists this clone with a few counts. The chain combines TRBV10-1 with TRBJ2-2, with D hard to call. CDR1 WNHNN and CDR2 SYGVQD come from the germline V gene (reference sequence). This CDR3 comprises 13 residues. Trimming shortened V by 6 bases and J by 4 bases, and 9 bases separated the two germline ends. CDR3 region: CASSHDTTGELFF. The CDR3 DNA reads as TGCGCCAGCAGCCACGACACCACCGGGGAGCTGTTTTTT.

The rearrangement uses TRBV6-5 and TRBJ2-7; no clear D gene. Looked up from germline, CDR1 is MNHEY and CDR2 is SVGAGI. The CDR3 is 11 amino acids. Trimming pared 5 bases from V and 2 bases from J, leaving 4 bases between. Here the CDR3 DNA reads TGTGCCAGCAGTGAACCCTACGAGCAGTACTTC. Translating it yields CASSEPYEQYF.

V is TRBV5-6 and J is TRBJ2-1, with D hard to call. This CDR3 has 15 amino acids. Germline-derived CDR1 and CDR2 are SGHDT and YYEEEE. The V gene lost 4 bases and the J gene lost 0 bases, with 11 bases spanning the gap. The CDR3 DNA sequence: TGTGCCAGCAGCAGTCTATGGAGCTCCTACAATGAGCAGTTCTTC. This gives the protein CASSSLWSSYNEQFF.

This chain connects TRBV11-3 to TRBJ1-1, with 9 bases aligning to TRBD1. The J segment lost 5 bases and the V segment lost 3 bases, leaving 4 bases of the junction unmatched. This CDR3 comprises 14 residues. Germline V gene sequence: CDR1 SGHNT, CDR2 YENEEA. This CDR3 reads CASSLTGGGTEAFF. The CDR3, as DNA: TGTGCCAGCAGCTTGACAGGGGGAGGAACTGAAGCTTTCTTT.

The V call is TRBV2, the J call TRBJ2-3, with 9 nucleotides matching TRBD2. V was pared by 6 bases and J by 6 bases, with 13 bases of the junction left unmatched. The germline V gene encodes CDR1 SNHLY and CDR2 FYNNEI. The CDR3 length is 16 residues. The CDR3 sequence: CASRGTLAGGYDTQYF. In nucleotides, the CDR3 is TGTGCCAGCAGAGGGACACTGGCGGGAGGGTATGATACGCAGTATTTT. Drawing the rest from reference TRBV2 and TRBJ2-3, the complete variable domain is EPEVTQTPSHQVTQMGQEVILRCVPISNHLYFYWYRQILGQKVEFLVSFYNNEISEKSEIFDDQFSVERPDGSNFTLKIRSTKLEDSAMYFCASRGTLAGGYDTQYFGPGTRLTVL.

The J gene is TRBJ2-4, the V gene TRBV10-3; the D gene could be TRBD1 or TRBD2 (6 bases each). CDR1 ENHRY and CDR2 SYGVKD come from the germline V gene. This CDR3 has 15 residues. V lost 10 bases to trimming and J lost 0 bases, with 16 bases between them. This CDR3 reads CASHPGAGAKNIQYF. The CDR3 coding sequence is TGTGCCAGCCACCCGGGGGCGGGAGCCAAAAACATTCAGTACTTC.

The CDR3, as DNA: TGTGCCAGCAGCCCGACAGTAAATTTAAACATTCAGTACTTC. Translation: CASSPTVNLNIQYF. The rearrangement joins TRBV9 to TRBJ2-4, with a possible D match to TRBD1 (5 bases). CDR3 length: 14 residues. Trimming stripped 4 bases from V and 6 bases from J, with 14 bases between. Germline values: CDR1 SGDLS, CDR2 YYNGEE.

The gene calls are TRBV30 and TRBJ2-7; D is possibly TRBD2 (5 bases). CDR3 size: 14 residues. Per the germline V gene, CDR1 is GTSNPN and CDR2 is SVGIG (reference sequence). The V end was cut by 1 base, the J end by 4 bases, with 14 bases between. The CDR3 sequence is CAWSEGGGSYEQYF. In DNA form, the CDR3 reads TGTGCCTGGAGTGAGGGCGGAGGTAGTTACGAGCAGTACTTC. Using reference TRBV30 and TRBJ2-7 for the parts outside the CDR3, the full variable domain is SQTIHQWPATLVQPVGSPLSLECTVEGTSNPNLYWYRQAAGRGLQLLFYSVGIGQISSEVPQNLSASRPQDRQFILSSKKLLLSDSGFYLCAWSEGGGSYEQYFGPGTRLTVT.

This clone appeared once. This sequence joins TRBV29-1 and TRBJ1-1; the D is unclear. CDR1 and CDR2 from the germline V gene are SQVTM and ANQGSEA. The CDR3 loop spans 11 amino acids. Between the trimmed V and J ends, which lost 5 bases and 1 base, there was a span of 5 bases. The CDR3 DNA reads as TGCAGCGTTTTAGGGAACACTGAAGCTTTCTTT. This codes for CSVLGNTEAFF.